This TCR beta chain was documented in a study of T cells expressing NK-cell markers. Study outcomes and limitations: Dominant NKG2C+ clonotype frequencies of 1.0-7.0% of CD8+ T cells were measured in several donors.

CDR1 and CDR2 (germline): SQVTM, ANQGSEA. The CDR3 contains 15 residues. Reanalyzing the 5' RACE reads, TCRdb keeps one entry per CDR3 protein, without DNA. The sample table includes 550,000 or so distinct CDR3 sequences. Regarding this clonotype: The antigen is not known.

Sequenced material: blood T cells: a sorted CD56 or NKG2C T cell subset, CD4+ or CD8+ T cells, or bulk PBMC T cells (not recorded which). The chain is built from TRBV29-1 and TRBJ2-5; TCRdb gives TRBD1 as the D gene, but with no DNA this cannot be confirmed. This TCR was sampled from a man between 18 and 35 years old in good health. The CDR3 here is CSVEVDPTGWKTQYF. The full variable domain, its missing parts supplied by reference TRBV29-1 and TRBJ2-5, is SAVISQKPSRDICQRGTSLTIQCQVDSQVTMMFWYRQQPGQSLTLIATANQGSEATYESGFVIDKFPISRPNLTFSTLTVSNMSPEDSSIYLCSVEVDPTGWKTQYFGPGTRLLVL.